These 17 T cell receptor beta chains share one sample of origin, sequenced in a study of T cells in Graves' hyperthyroidism and ophthalmopathy. Regions amplified from RNA transcripts were the TCR beta CDR3 regions. The study used the HTBI primer set for a first-round RT-PCR of the TCR CDR3. TCRdb recomputed calls from the multiplex PCR reads with MiXCR, one row per CDR3 protein. Of roughly 150,000 distinct CDR3 sequences in the sample, approximately 9% were seen once. The sequencing input was blood. Receptors originate from a woman aged 18 to 35 with Graves' hyperthyroidism that later progressed to Graves' ophthalmopathy.

Many counts were recorded for this clonotype. V and J are TRBV11-2 and TRBJ2-7; 10 bases map to TRBD2. The CDR3 consists of 16 residues. V gave up 0 bases and J gave up 0 bases; unmatched junction bases: 2. Germline lookup yields CDR1 SGHAT and CDR2 FQNNGV. In DNA form, the CDR3 reads TGTGCCAGCAGCTTAGAGGTAGCGGGGGGCTCCTACGAGCAGTACTTC. It encodes CASSLEVAGGSYEQYF. The whole variable domain, filled in from reference TRBV11-2 and TRBJ2-7, reads EAGVAQSPRYKIIEKRQSVAFWCNPISGHATLYWYQQILGQGPKLLIQFQNNGVVDDSQLPKDRFSAERLKGVDSTLKIQPAKLEDSAVYLCASSLEVAGGSYEQYFGPGTRLTVT.

The J gene is TRBJ2-3, the V gene TRBV5-1, with D perhaps TRBD1 (5 bases). CDR3 length: 15 amino acids. Trimming removed 3 bases from V and 4 bases from J, with 15 bases in between. Germline loops: CDR1 SGHRS, CDR2 YFSETQ. This CDR3 reads CASSWGDTRADTQYF. In nucleotides, the CDR3 is TGCGCCAGCAGCTGGGGCGATACCCGCGCAGATACGCAGTATTTT. The full variable domain, with the rest looked up from reference TRBV5-1 and TRBJ2-3, is KAGVTQTPRYLIKTRGQQVTLSCSPISGHRSVSWYQQTPGQGLQFLFEYFSETQRNKGNFPGRFSGRQFSNSRSEMNVSTLELGDSALYLCASSWGDTRADTQYFGPGTRLTVL.

This clonotype was detected ten times or more. CDR3 DNA: TGTGCCAGCAGCCAAGGACAGGGGGGCGAAAAACTGTTTTTT. Translation gives CASSQGQGGEKLFF. V is TRBV3-1 and J is TRBJ1-4; 9 positions match TRBD1. Germline V gene lookup returns CDR1 LGHDT and CDR2 YNNKEL (reference sequence). Trimming cost V 1 base and J 8 bases; bases outside gene matches: 2. The CDR3 loop spans 14 amino acids.

This clonotype was detected many times. The chain couples TRBV5-6 to TRBJ2-1; D perhaps matches TRBD2 (6 bases). V lost 5 bases, J lost 9 bases, and 12 bases lay in between. The CDR3 length is 12 residues. Germline-derived CDR1 and CDR2 are SGHDT and YYEEEE. The CDR3 DNA reads as TGTGCCAGCAGTTGGGGGGTCGGTGAGCAGTTCTTC. Its translation is CASSWGVGEQFF.

This clonotype was counted ten times or more. In DNA form, the CDR3 reads TGTGCCAGCAGTGAAGCGACGGGGAATCAGCCCCAGCATTTT. Residues: CASSEATGNQPQHF. V and J are TRBV6-1 and TRBJ1-5; D remains ambiguous. This CDR3 comprises 14 residues. Germline-derived CDR1 and CDR2 are MNHNS and SASEGT. V lost 0 bases and J lost 4, with 7 bases in between.

This clonotype was detected a few times. This chain uses TRBV4-2 with TRBJ1-1; 8 nucleotides match TRBD1. This CDR3 contains 18 residues. Germline-derived CDR1 and CDR2 are LGHNA and YNFKEQ. V shed 0 bases and J 3 bases; nucleotides not matched to a gene: 12. The CDR3 sequence: CASSQDLAGTGLYTEAFF. The CDR3 DNA follows: TGTGCCAGCAGCCAAGATTTGGCGGGGACAGGTCTGTACACTGAAGCTTTCTTT.

There are many counts of this clonotype. The chain links TRBV18 to TRBJ1-4; 7 bases are a match to TRBD1. The V and J ends lost 3 bases and 0 bases, in that order; junction bases with no gene match: 7. Germline CDR1 and CDR2: KGHSH and LQKENI. The CDR3 extends over 17 amino acids. The CDR3 coding sequence is TGTGCCAGCTCACCTAGGGACAGATTTGCAACTAATGAAAAACTGTTTTTT. It translates to CASSPRDRFATNEKLFF.

A remark on this clonotype: A much more abundant neighbour one base away suggests this may be a read error. Since no conserved phenylalanine or tryptophan closes the CDR3, a read error is the likely cause. The chain carries TRBV9 and TRBJ1-5; tentative D call: TRBD1 (6 bases). The V gene lost 0 bases and the J gene lost 7 bases, with 11 bases spanning the gap. The CDR3 is made up of 14 amino acids. Germline CDR1 is SGDLS and CDR2 is YYNGEE. The CDR3 reads CASSVGGASQPQHL. CDR3 DNA sequence: TGTGCCAGCAGCGTAGGGGGGGCGTCCCAGCCCCAGCATCTT.

This clonotype was observed a single time. This sequence may be a read error, since a much larger clone differs from it by one base. The chain links TRBV5-1 to TRBJ2-7, with D possibly TRBD1 on 6 matching bases. The V gene lost 3 bases and the J gene lost 4 bases, with 17 bases spanning the gap. The CDR3 runs 15 residues. From germline, CDR1 is SGHRS and CDR2 YFSETQ. The CDR3 protein is CASSWDTDLLYEQYF. CDR3 DNA: TGCGCCAGCAGCTGGGACACCGACCTGTTATACGAGCAGTACTTC.

There are many counts of this clonotype. The chain combines TRBV20-1 with TRBJ2-7; 13 bases fit TRBD2. The ends lost 5 bases at V and 2 bases at J; junction bases unmatched: 3. There are 14 residues in the CDR3. Germline loops: CDR1 DFQATT, CDR2 SNEGSKA (reference sequence). CDR3 coding DNA: TGCAGTGCTTCTGGACTAGCGGGGGCCTACGAGCAGTACTTC. Its protein is CSASGLAGAYEQYF.

There are many counts of this clonotype. CDR3 bases: TGCGCCAGCAGCCAGGCGGTTGTAGGAGGTGGCGGCGGCTACACCTTC. Protein: CASSQAVVGGGGGYTF. This sequence joins TRBV4-1 and TRBJ1-2; no clear D. V was cut by 3 bases and J by 8 bases, with 22 bases left in between. The germline V gene encodes CDR1 MGHRA and CDR2 YSYEKL. The CDR3 is 16 residues long.

This clonotype was observed at least ten times. The chain uses TRBV11-1 and TRBJ1-1, with 7 bases lining up with TRBD1. The CDR3 totals 14 residues. Germline CDR1 and CDR2: SGHAT and FQDESV (reference sequence). V trimming: 5 bases; J trimming: 3 bases; junction bases outside the gene matches: 6. The CDR3 DNA sequence: TGTGCCAGCAGCCTCACAGGGGCGCACACTGAAGCTTTCTTT. Its protein is CASSLTGAHTEAFF.

Worth noting for this clonotype: A much larger clone sits a single nucleotide away, making a read error possible. The gene calls are TRBV20-1 and TRBJ2-5; weak D call: TRBD1 (6 bases). Per the germline V gene, CDR1 is DFQATT and CDR2 is SNEGSKA (reference sequence). CDR3 length equals 15 residues. The CDR3 reads CSARKDRSYQGTQYF. The DNA of the CDR3 is TGCAGTGCTAGAAAAGACAGGTCGTACCAAGGGACCCAGTACTTC.

This clonotype was seen a handful of times. The chain employs TRBV5-5 and TRBJ1-2, with D possibly matching TRBD1 (6 bases). Trimming took 1 base from V and 0 from J, leaving 10 bases between them. Germline values: CDR1 SGHKS, CDR2 YYEKEE (reference sequence). The CDR3 is 15 amino acids. CDR3 in amino acids: CASSLTGNTNYGYTF. Here the CDR3 DNA reads TGTGCCAGCAGCTTGACAGGGAACACTAACTATGGCTACACCTTC.

For this clonotype: A read error may be the cause here, since a much bigger clone is one base away. The V and J genes are TRBV5-1 and TRBJ1-1; TRBD1 agrees at 12 bases. This CDR3 region has 15 residues. Germline lookup yields CDR1 SGHRS and CDR2 YFSETQ. DNA for the CDR3: TGCGCCAACAGCTGGACCGGGACAGGGGGCGATGAAGCTTTCTTT. Encoded protein: CANSWTGTGGDEAFF.

This rearrangement joins TRBV4-2 to TRBJ2-1; 7 bases match TRBD2. The CDR3 runs to 17 residues. CDR1 LGHNA and CDR2 YNFKEQ come from the germline V gene. The V segment lost 4 bases and the J segment 0 bases; nucleotides outside the gene matches: 9. The CDR3 coding sequence is TGTGCCAGCAGCCTCGGGGGGTCCGGGGACTCCTACAATGAGCAGTTCTTC. Amino acid sequence: CASSLGGSGDSYNEQFF.

This clonotype was observed many times. The chain recombines TRBV28 with TRBJ2-5; D uncertain. This CDR3 has 12 residues. V was trimmed by 8 bases and J by 2 bases, leaving 9 bases between them. Germline CDR1 is MDHEN and CDR2 is SYDVKM. The CDR3 spells CASGVPQETQYF. CDR3 coding DNA: TGTGCCAGCGGCGTCCCGCAAGAGACCCAGTACTTC.